This T cell receptor (beta chain) was documented in a study of blood T cells in healthy people across ages. The CDR3 runs 14 residues. The germline CDR1 and CDR2 sequences are LGHDT and YNNKEL (reference sequence). Through a sample-barcoded 5' primer and a J-beta primer mix, a second PCR was run for roughly 7 to 12 cycles. From the 5' RACE reads, TCRdb called clonotypes with MiXCR, one entry per CDR3 protein. The data show some 900,000 distinct CDR3 sequences, 45% to 50% seen once. Sequenced material: blood. The clonotype originates from a man aged 30 to 39 in good health. V is TRBV3-1 and J is TRBJ2-7, with TRBD1 as a possible D gene (6 bases). The end of the DNA aligns better with TRBJ2-5, so the J call may be wrong. CDR3 DNA: TGTGCCAGCAGCCCTCAGGGGTTTAAGGAGACCCAGTACTTC. Its protein is CASSPQGFKETQYF.